Each of the 22 T cell receptor beta chains below was sequenced from the same sample in a study of radiation and T cells in renal cell carcinoma. TCRdb's table, derived via immunoSEQ multiplex PCR, lists solely in-frame clones and lacks some. The data contain tens of thousands of clones, over 75% of them seen just once; the ten biggest clones take up around 5.8%. Stated time point: baseline pretreatment blood. Treatment: 15 Gy SBRT to primary tumor, nephrectomy 4 weeks later. The specimen was blood, collected from a patient whose treatment included radiotherapy and nephrectomy. These receptor sequences come from a man in his 60s with renal cell carcinoma.

The V gene is TRBV27, the J gene TRBJ1-2; 7 bases fit TRBD1. Unmatched junction bases numbered 11, after V lost 6 bases and J lost 7 bases. The CDR3 is 14 residues long. CDR1 and CDR2 from the germline V gene are MNHEY and SMNVEV (reference sequence). CDR3 in DNA: TGTGCCAGCAGCAAAGGACAGGCGGCGGCTGGCTACACCTTC. It is translated as CASSKGQAAAGYTF.

This clone was seen only a few times. The chain is built from TRBV15 and TRBJ2-7; D is unresolved. This CDR3 is built from 16 residues. CDR1 is LNHNV and CDR2 is YYDKDF in the germline V gene (reference sequence). Trimming shortened V by 0 bases and J by 0 bases, and 12 bases separated the two germline ends. The CDR3 coding sequence is TGTGCCACCAGCAGAGATCTGCAGTCGAGCTCCTACGAGCAGTACTTC. Encoded protein: CATSRDLQSSSYEQYF.

The chain combines TRBV18 with TRBJ1-5, with D perhaps TRBD1 (6 bases). The CDR3 length is 13 residues. Germline V gene data show CDR1 as KGHSH and CDR2 as LQKENI. The ends were cut back, 6 bases at V and 5 bases at J, with 11 bases in the middle. CDR3 sequence: CASSKQGDQPQHF. CDR3 sequence (DNA): TGTGCCAGCTCGAAACAGGGCGATCAGCCCCAGCATTTT.

The genes are TRBV10-3 and TRBJ2-7; TRBD2 matches at 10 bases. V trimming: 3 bases; J trimming: 4 bases; junction bases outside the gene matches: 6. Germline assignment: CDR1 ENHRY and CDR2 SYGVKD. This CDR3 is built from 15 residues. The CDR3 reads CAISDWDSGRYEQYF. The DNA of the CDR3 is TGTGCCATCAGTGATTGGGATAGCGGGAGGTACGAGCAGTACTTC.

This clone turned up a few times. The rearrangement uses TRBV18 and TRBJ1-5; TRBD1 matches 8 bases. CDR3 length: 16 amino acids. J was trimmed by 2 bases and V by 3 bases; bases with no gene match: 6. Germline values: CDR1 KGHSH, CDR2 LQKENI. The chain's CDR3 is CASSPPGGAGNQPQHF. The CDR3 nucleotides read TGTGCCAGCTCACCTCCAGGGGGCGCCGGCAATCAGCCCCAGCATTTT.

The gene calls are TRBV9 and TRBJ2-1; TRBD1 agrees at 9 bases. The germline V gene has CDR1 SGDLS and CDR2 YYNGEE. The CDR3 length is 15 residues. The trim removed 3 bases at V and 2 bases at J, leaving 3 bases unmatched. The DNA for the CDR3 is TGTGCCAGCAGCGGACAGGGGGTACCCTACAATGAGCAGTTCTTC. Translated: CASSGQGVPYNEQFF.

This clone was detected only once. The V call is TRBV5-1, the J call TRBJ1-3; D is uncertain. With 3 bases removed from V and 0 bases from J, the gap between germline ends came to 13 bases. This CDR3 contains 16 residues. From germline, CDR1 is SGHRS and CDR2 YFSETQ. CDR3: CASSSTSFPSGNTIYF. As DNA, the CDR3 is TGCGCCAGCAGCTCTACATCTTTCCCCTCTGGAAACACCATATATTTT.

The chain recombines TRBV7-9 with TRBJ2-3; TRBD2 matches 7 bases. The V gene's germline CDR1 is SEHNR and CDR2 FQNEAQ (reference sequence). The V and J ends lost 11 bases and 5 bases, in that order; junction bases with no gene match: 22. CDR3 length: 17 residues. The CDR3 sequence is CARPHRQREGLKDTQYF. CDR3 in DNA: TGTGCCCGCCCCCACCGCCAGAGGGAGGGGCTCAAAGATACGCAGTATTTT. Supplemented by reference TRBV7-9 and TRBJ2-3, the full variable domain reads DTGVSQNPRHKITKRGQNVTFRCDPISEHNRLYWYRQTLGQGPEFLTYFQNEAQLEKSRLLSDRFSAERPKGSFSTLEIQRTEQGDSAMYLCARPHRQREGLKDTQYFGPGTRLTVL.

This chain uses TRBV28 with TRBJ2-7; maybe TRBD1 (6 bases). The CDR3 is 14 amino acids. Germline lookup yields CDR1 MDHEN and CDR2 SYDVKM. The V end lost 7 bases, the J end lost 6 bases, and 19 bases lay between the germline ends. Here the CDR3 reads CASTPSRGFGEQYF. The CDR3 DNA follows: TGTGCCAGCACCCCGAGCAGGGGATTCGGCGAGCAGTACTTC.

This clone came up once. The chain recombines TRBV4-2 with TRBJ2-3, with D possibly being TRBD1 (8 bases). The germline V gene has CDR1 LGHNA and CDR2 YNFKEQ. V dropped 5 bases and J dropped 4 bases, with 16 bases sitting between them. There are 15 residues in the CDR3. CDR3 in amino acids: CASSDRGGSADTQYF. CDR3 coding DNA: TGTGCCAGCAGCGACAGGGGCGGGAGTGCAGATACGCAGTATTTT.

CDR3 sequence: CASSLDRDYGYTF. The CDR3 DNA reads TGTGCCAGCAGTTTAGACAGGGACTATGGCTACACCTTC. V gene TRBV28 combines with J gene TRBJ1-2; 7 bases map to TRBD1. V lost 2 bases to trimming and J lost 3 bases; unmatched junction nucleotides: 0. Germline CDR1 is MDHEN and CDR2 is SYDVKM. This CDR3 comprises 13 residues.

The chain combines TRBV10-3 with TRBJ1-3; no reliable D call. The CDR3 length is 15 residues. CDR1 and CDR2 (germline): ENHRY, SYGVKD. V shed 4 bases and J shed 0 bases, with 10 bases lying between them. The CDR3 sequence: CAISGKMVSGNTIYF. The CDR3 DNA reads as TGTGCCATCAGTGGAAAGATGGTCTCTGGAAACACCATATATTTT.

The chain carries TRBV29-1 and TRBJ2-3, with 16 bases aligning to TRBD2. V gave up 7 bases and J gave up 5 bases; unmatched junction bases: 3. The germline CDR1 and CDR2 sequences are SQVTM and ANQGSEA. This CDR3 is 14 amino acids long. Here the CDR3 reads CSGGLAGGIDTQYF. In nucleotides, the CDR3 is TGCAGCGGGGGACTAGCGGGAGGGATAGATACGCAGTATTTT.

The rearrangement joins TRBV2 to TRBJ2-7; no reliable D call. Trimming cost V 5 bases and J 0 bases, with 5 bases left between them. Germline CDR1 and CDR2: SNHLY and FYNNEI. CDR3 length: 12 amino acids. The CDR3 coding sequence is TGTGCCAGCAGTTTGCTCTCCTACGAGCAGTACTTC. Amino acid sequence: CASSLLSYEQYF.

V gene TRBV10-1 combines with J gene TRBJ2-2, with D maybe TRBD2 (5 bases). Germline V gene sequence: CDR1 WNHNN, CDR2 SYGVQD (reference sequence). V lost 4 bases, J lost 1 base, and 7 bases lay in between. The CDR3 runs 14 residues. CDR3 region: CASSGLQNTGELFF. The CDR3 nucleotides are TGCGCCAGCAGTGGACTACAGAACACCGGGGAGCTGTTTTTT.

V gene TRBV5-6 combines with J gene TRBJ2-7, with D tentatively TRBD1 or TRBD2 (5 bases each). CDR3 length equals 15 residues. V lost 4 bases and J lost 3, with 17 bases in between. Germline CDR1 is SGHDT and CDR2 is YYEEEE. CDR3 sequence reads: CASSKTGTDFYEQYF. CDR3 nucleotides: TGTGCCAGCAGCAAGACCGGGACGGATTTCTACGAGCAGTACTTC.

The V and J genes are TRBV7-8 and TRBJ2-5, with D perhaps TRBD1 or TRBD2 (6 bases each). CDR1 is SGHVS, CDR2 FQNEAQ, per germline. The V end lost 5 bases, the J end lost 5 bases, and 15 bases lay between the germline ends. The CDR3 consists of 14 residues. The CDR3 sequence is CASSLQGGGETQYF. The CDR3 nucleotides read TGTGCCAGCAGCCTACAGGGTGGGGGGGAGACCCAGTACTTC.

The chain links TRBV7-9 to TRBJ2-1; TRBD2 matches at 10 bases. This CDR3 is built from 16 residues. CDR1 is SEHNR and CDR2 is FQNEAQ in the germline V gene (reference sequence). With V trimmed by 5 bases and J by 8 bases, 12 bases remained unmatched. The DNA of the CDR3 is TGTGCCAGCAGCGGACCCCGTATAAGCGGGAGGGATGAGCAGTTCTTC. This encodes CASSGPRISGRDEQFF.

This chain links TRBV5-5 with TRBJ1-1; TRBD1 might be the D (5 bases). The CDR3 consists of 14 residues. CDR1 SGHKS and CDR2 YYEKEE come from the germline V gene (reference sequence). V lost 0 bases and J 5 bases, leaving 11 bases between the germline ends. This CDR3 reads CASSLERGETEAFF. Here the CDR3 DNA reads TGTGCCAGCAGCTTGGAACGGGGGGAAACTGAAGCTTTCTTT.

The chain employs TRBV27 and TRBJ2-7; TRBD1 agrees at 10 bases. The CDR3 consists of 14 residues. The V segment lost 8 bases and the J segment 3 bases; nucleotides outside the gene matches: 7. Germline lookup yields CDR1 MNHEY and CDR2 SMNVEV (reference sequence). Here the CDR3 reads CASGRQGAVYEQYF. CDR3 DNA sequence: TGTGCCAGCGGACGACAGGGGGCTGTCTACGAGCAGTACTTC.

This chain connects TRBV5-1 to TRBJ2-2, with no clear D. This CDR3 contains 13 residues. CDR1 is SGHRS and CDR2 is YFSETQ in the germline V gene. V lost 3 bases to trimming and J lost 4 bases, with 7 bases between them. The CDR3 sequence is CASSSDTTGELFF. The CDR3 DNA sequence: TGCGCCAGCAGCTCTGACACCACCGGGGAGCTGTTTTTT.

The chain couples TRBV5-1 to TRBJ2-1; D remains ambiguous. Germline CDR1 and CDR2: SGHRS and YFSETQ. Trimming took off 1 base at V and 9 bases at J, with 11 bases between the two ends. The CDR3 spans 13 residues. The chain's CDR3 is CASSLSELGEQFF. In DNA form, the CDR3 reads TGCGCCAGCAGCTTGAGTGAGTTGGGTGAGCAGTTCTTC.